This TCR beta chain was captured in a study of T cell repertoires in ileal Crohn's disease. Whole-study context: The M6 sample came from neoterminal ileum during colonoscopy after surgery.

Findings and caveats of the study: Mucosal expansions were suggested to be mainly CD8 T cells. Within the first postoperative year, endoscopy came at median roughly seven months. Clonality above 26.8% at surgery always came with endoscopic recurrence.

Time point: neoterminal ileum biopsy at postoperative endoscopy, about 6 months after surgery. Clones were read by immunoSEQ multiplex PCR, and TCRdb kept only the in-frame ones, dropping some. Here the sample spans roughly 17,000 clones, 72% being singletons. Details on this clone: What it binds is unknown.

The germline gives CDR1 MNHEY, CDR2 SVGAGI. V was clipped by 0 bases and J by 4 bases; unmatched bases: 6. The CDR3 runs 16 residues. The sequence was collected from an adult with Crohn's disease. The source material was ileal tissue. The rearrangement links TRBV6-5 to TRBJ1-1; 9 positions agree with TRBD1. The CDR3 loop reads CASSYSRGQGGTEAFF. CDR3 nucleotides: TGTGCCAGCAGTTACTCCCGGGGACAGGGAGGCACTGAAGCTTTCTTT.